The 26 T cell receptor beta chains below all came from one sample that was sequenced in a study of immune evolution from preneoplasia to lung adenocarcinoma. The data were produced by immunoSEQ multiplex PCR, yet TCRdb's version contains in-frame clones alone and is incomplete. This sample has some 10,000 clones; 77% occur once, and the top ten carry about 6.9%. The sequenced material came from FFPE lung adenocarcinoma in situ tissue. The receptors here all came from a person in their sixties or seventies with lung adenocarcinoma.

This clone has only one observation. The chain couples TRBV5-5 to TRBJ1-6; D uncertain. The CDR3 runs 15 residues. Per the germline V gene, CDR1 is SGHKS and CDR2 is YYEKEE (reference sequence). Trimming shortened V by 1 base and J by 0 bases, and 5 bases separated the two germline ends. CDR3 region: CASSLMSSYNSPLHF. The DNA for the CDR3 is TGTGCCAGCAGCTTGATGAGCTCCTATAATTCACCCCTCCACTTT. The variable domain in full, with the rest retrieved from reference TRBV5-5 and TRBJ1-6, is DAGVTQSPTHLIKTRGQQVTLRCSPISGHKSVSWYQQVLGQGPQFIFQYYEKEERGRGNFPDRFSARQFPNYSSELNVNALLLGDSALYLCASSLMSSYNSPLHFGNGTRLTVT.

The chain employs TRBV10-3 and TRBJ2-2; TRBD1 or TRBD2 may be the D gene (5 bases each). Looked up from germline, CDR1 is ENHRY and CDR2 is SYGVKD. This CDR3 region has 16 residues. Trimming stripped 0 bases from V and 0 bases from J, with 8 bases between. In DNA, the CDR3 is TGTGCCATCAGTGAGTCTCGAGGGGCGAACACCGGGGAGCTGTTTTTT. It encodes CAISESRGANTGELFF.

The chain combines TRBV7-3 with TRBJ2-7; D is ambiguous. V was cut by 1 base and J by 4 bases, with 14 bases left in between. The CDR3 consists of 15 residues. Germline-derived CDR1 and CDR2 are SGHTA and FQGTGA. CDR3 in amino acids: CASSLNAGPGYEQYF. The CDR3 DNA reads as TGTGCCAGCAGCTTAAATGCCGGGCCAGGATACGAGCAGTACTTC.

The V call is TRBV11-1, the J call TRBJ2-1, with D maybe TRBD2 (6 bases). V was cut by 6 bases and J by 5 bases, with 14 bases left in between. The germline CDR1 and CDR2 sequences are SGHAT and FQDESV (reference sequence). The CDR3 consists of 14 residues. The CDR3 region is CASRHAGLNNEQFF. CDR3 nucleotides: TGTGCCAGCAGACACGCGGGGTTAAACAATGAGCAGTTCTTC.

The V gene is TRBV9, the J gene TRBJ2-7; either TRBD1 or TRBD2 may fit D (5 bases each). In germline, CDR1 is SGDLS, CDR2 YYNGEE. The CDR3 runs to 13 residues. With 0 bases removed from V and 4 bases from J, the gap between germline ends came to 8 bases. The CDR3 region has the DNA TGTGCCAGCAGCGTAGATGAGGGGTACGAGCAGTACTTC. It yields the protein CASSVDEGYEQYF.

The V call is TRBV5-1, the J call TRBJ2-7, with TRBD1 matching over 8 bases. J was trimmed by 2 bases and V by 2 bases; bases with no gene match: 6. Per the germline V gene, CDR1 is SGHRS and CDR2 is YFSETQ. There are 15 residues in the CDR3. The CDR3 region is CASSFRTGQTYEQYF. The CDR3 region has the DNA TGCGCCAGCAGCTTCAGGACAGGGCAGACCTACGAGCAGTACTTC.

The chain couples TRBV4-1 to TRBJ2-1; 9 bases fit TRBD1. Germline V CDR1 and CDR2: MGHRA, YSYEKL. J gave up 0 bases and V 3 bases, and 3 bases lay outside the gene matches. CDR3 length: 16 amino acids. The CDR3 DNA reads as TGCGCCAGCAGCCACCTGGGACAGGGCTCCTACAATGAGCAGTTCTTC. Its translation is CASSHLGQGSYNEQFF.

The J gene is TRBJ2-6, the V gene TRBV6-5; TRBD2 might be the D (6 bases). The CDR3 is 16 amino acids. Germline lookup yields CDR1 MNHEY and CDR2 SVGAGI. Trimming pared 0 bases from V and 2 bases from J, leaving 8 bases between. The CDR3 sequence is CASSYSAGTGANVLTF. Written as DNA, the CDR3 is TGTGCCAGCAGTTACTCGGCGGGGACTGGGGCCAACGTCCTGACTTTC.

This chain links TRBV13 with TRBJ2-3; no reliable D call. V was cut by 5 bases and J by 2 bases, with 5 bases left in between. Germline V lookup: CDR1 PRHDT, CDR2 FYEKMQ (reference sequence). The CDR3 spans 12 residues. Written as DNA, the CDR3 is TGTGCCAGCAGCCCCAACACAGATACGCAGTATTTT. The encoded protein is CASSPNTDTQYF.

The CDR3 is CASSSKDFTDTQYF. DNA for the CDR3: TGCGCCAGCAGCTCTAAAGACTTCACAGATACGCAGTATTTT. The genes are TRBV5-1 and TRBJ2-3; D uncertain. Trimming left V 3 bases short and J 2 bases short, with 10 bases between. This CDR3 spans 14 amino acids. Germline CDR1 SGHRS, CDR2 YFSETQ.

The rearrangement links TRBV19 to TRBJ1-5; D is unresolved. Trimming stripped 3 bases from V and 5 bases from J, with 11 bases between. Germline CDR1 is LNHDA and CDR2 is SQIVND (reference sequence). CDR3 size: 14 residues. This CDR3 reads CASSIPQPHQPQHF. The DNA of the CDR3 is TGTGCCAGTAGTATCCCTCAACCACATCAGCCCCAGCATTTT.

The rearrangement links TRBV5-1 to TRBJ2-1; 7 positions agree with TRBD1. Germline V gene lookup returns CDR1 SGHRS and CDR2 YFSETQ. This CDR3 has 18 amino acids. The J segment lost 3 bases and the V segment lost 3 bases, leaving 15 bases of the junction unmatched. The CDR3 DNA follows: TGCGCCAGCAGCTGGTCCCGACAGGGAAGGTTAGACTACAATGAGCAGTTCTTC. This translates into CASSWSRQGRLDYNEQFF.

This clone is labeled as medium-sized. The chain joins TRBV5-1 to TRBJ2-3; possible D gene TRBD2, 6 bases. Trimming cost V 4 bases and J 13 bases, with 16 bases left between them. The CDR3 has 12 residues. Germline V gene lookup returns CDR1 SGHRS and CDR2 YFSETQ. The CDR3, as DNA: TGCGCCAGCAGCACCCTCGCGGGGTGGAAGTATTTT. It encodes CASSTLAGWKYF.

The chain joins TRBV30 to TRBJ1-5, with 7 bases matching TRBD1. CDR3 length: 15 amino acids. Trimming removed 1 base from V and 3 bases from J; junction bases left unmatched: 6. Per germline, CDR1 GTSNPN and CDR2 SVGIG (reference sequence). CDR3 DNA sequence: TGTGCCTGGAGTGCAACGACAGGGCCCAATCAGCCCCAGCATTTT. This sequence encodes CAWSATTGPNQPQHF.

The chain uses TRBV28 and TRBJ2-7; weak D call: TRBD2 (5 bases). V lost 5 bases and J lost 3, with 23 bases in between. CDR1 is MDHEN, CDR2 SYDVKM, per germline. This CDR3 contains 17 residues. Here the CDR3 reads CASSPLAVNKDFYEQYF. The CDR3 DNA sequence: TGTGCCAGCAGTCCACTGGCGGTAAACAAGGACTTCTACGAGCAGTACTTC.

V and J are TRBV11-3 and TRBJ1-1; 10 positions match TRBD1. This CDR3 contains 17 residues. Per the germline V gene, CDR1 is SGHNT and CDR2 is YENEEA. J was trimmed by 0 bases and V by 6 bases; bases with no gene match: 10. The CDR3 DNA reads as TGTGCCAGCAGACAAGGACAGGGGGGAGGAATGAACACTGAAGCTTTCTTT. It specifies CASRQGQGGGMNTEAFF.

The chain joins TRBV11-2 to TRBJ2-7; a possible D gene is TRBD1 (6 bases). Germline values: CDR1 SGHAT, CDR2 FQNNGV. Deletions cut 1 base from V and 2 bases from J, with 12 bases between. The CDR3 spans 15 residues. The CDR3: CASSLGIQGTYEQYF. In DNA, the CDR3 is TGTGCCAGCAGCTTAGGAATCCAGGGGACCTACGAGCAGTACTTC.

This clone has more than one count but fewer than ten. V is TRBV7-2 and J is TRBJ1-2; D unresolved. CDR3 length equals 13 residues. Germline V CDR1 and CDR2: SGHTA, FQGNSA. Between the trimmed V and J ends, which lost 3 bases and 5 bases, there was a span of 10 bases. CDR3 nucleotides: TGTGCCAGCAGCTTCTCCTTGCAGTATGGCTACACCTTC. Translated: CASSFSLQYGYTF. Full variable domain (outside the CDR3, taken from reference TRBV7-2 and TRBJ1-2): GAGVSQSPSNKVTEKGKDVELRCDPISGHTALYWYRQSLGQGLEFLIYFQGNSAPDKSGLPSDRFSAERTGGSVSTLTIQRTQQEDSAVYLCASSFSLQYGYTFGSGTRLTVV.

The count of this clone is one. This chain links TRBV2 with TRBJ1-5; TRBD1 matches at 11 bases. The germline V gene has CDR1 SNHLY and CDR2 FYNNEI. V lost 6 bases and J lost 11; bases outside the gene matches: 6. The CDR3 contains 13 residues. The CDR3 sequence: CASSVGTGGSQHF. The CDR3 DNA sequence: TGTGCCAGCAGCGTGGGGACAGGGGGGTCCCAGCATTTT.

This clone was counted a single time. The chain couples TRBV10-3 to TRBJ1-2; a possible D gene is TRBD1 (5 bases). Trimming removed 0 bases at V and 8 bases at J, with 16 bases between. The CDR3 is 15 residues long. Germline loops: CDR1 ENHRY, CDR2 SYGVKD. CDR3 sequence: CAISESWQGSGGYTF. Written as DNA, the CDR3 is TGTGCCATCAGTGAGTCGTGGCAGGGAAGCGGCGGCTACACCTTC.

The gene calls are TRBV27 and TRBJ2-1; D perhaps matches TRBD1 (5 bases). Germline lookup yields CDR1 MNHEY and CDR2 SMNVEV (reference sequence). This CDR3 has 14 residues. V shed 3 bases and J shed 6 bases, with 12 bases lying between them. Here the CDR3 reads CASSFQGPSNEQFF. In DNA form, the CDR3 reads TGTGCCAGCAGTTTCCAGGGCCCTTCCAATGAGCAGTTCTTC.

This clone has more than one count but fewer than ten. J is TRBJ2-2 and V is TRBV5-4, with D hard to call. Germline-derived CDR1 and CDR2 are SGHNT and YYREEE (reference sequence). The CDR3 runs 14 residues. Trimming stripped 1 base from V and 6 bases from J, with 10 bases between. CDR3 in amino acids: CASSLLEPPGELFF. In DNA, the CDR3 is TGTGCCAGCAGCTTGTTAGAACCCCCCGGGGAGCTGTTTTTT.

CDR3 nucleotide sequence: TGTGCCAGCAGCCCGCCTGACAGGGTTTGGGGAGCCCAGTACTTC. Amino acid sequence: CASSPPDRVWGAQYF. The chain has TRBV5-6 and TRBJ2-5; TRBD1 agrees at 7 bases. Unmatched junction bases numbered 15, after V lost 4 bases and J lost 9 bases. Germline loops: CDR1 SGHDT, CDR2 YYEEEE. The CDR3 is 15 residues long.

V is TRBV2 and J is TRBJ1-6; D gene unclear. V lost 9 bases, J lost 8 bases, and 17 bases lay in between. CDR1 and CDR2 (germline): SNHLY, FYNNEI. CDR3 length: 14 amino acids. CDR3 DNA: TGTGCCAGTCGAATTTGGGAAAGCGATTCACCCCTCCACTTT. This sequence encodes CASRIWESDSPLHF.

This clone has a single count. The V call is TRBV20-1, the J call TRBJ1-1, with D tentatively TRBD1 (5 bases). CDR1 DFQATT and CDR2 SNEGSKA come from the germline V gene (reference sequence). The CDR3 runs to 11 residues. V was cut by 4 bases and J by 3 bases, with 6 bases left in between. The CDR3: CSAKGDTEAFF. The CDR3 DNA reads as TGCAGTGCTAAAGGGGACACTGAAGCTTTCTTT.

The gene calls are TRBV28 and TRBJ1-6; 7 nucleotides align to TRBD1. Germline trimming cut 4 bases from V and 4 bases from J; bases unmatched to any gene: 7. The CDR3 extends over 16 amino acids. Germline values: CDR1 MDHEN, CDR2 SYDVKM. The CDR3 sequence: CASSSLGRGYNSPLHF. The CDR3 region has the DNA TGTGCCAGCAGTTCCCTGGGCAGGGGGTATAATTCACCCCTCCACTTT.